This T cell receptor (beta chain) derives from a study of blood T cell repertoires in COVID-19. Authors' processing steps: Reference gene primer amplification gave nucleated cell count estimates. Sequenced by immunoSEQ multiplex PCR; TCRdb stores in-frame clones only, minus some. For V, J and clone size, that table is used; D and trimming come from the DNA. The sample lists about 150,000 clones; about 87% were seen once. The CDR3 contains 14 residues. The V gene's germline CDR1 is SEHNR and CDR2 FQNEAQ (reference sequence). V shed 5 bases, J shed 4 bases, and the junction held 7 bases outside the gene matches. Seattle participants joined during active infection and were tracked over time.

The origin of this receptor is a human donor with COVID-19, enrolled during active disease. The donor label of this sample is uncertain. The sequenced sample was peripheral blood. V is TRBV7-9 and J is TRBJ1-2, with TRBD1 identical over 7 bases. CDR3 nucleotide sequence: TGTGCCAGCAGCCCCTCCGGGACAGTCTATGGCTACACCTTC. Encoded protein: CASSPSGTVYGYTF. Full variable domain (missing parts from reference TRBV7-9 and TRBJ1-2): DTGVSQNPRHKITKRGQNVTFRCDPISEHNRLYWYRQTLGQGPEFLTYFQNEAQLEKSRLLSDRFSAERPKGSFSTLEIQRTEQGDSAMYLCASSPSGTVYGYTFGSGTRLTVV.